These 25 T cell receptor beta chains share one sample of origin, sequenced in a study of blood T cell repertoires in COVID-19 (TCRdb year 2020). Library prep was done by the immunoSEQ multiplex PCR assay. The table comes from immuneACCESS by way of TCRdb, which keeps in-frame sequences with V and J called. Part of the clones is missing from these tables; in studies checked, under half for an unresolved V gene and the rest for unknown reasons. The sample table lists more than 200,000 clones, around 83% of them with a count of one. The ten largest clones capture 1.2% to 1.5% of the sample. The sample taken for sequencing was peripheral blood. These receptors were collected from a woman in her forties who had recovered from COVID-19.

The chain recombines TRBV20-1 with TRBJ2-7, with 9 positions matching TRBD2. The V gene end was trimmed by 3 bases and the J gene end by 2 bases; junction bases not matched to a gene: 5. The germline V gene encodes CDR1 DFQATT and CDR2 SNEGSKA (reference sequence). The CDR3 loop spans 14 amino acids. The CDR3 DNA follows: TGCAGTGCTAGTGGGCGGGGGGGTGCCTACGAGCAGTACTTC. It yields the protein CSASGRGGAYEQYF.

V and J are TRBV28 and TRBJ2-3; TRBD2 aligns across 8 bases. Germline assignment: CDR1 MDHEN and CDR2 SYDVKM. The CDR3 runs 16 residues. The V segment lost 5 bases and the J segment 4 bases; nucleotides outside the gene matches: 11. CDR3 sequence reads: CASSPAGANSADTQYF. In DNA, the CDR3 is TGTGCCAGCAGTCCAGCGGGGGCCAACTCGGCAGATACGCAGTATTTT.

This rearrangement joins TRBV3-1 (or the pseudogene TRBV3-2) to TRBJ2-3; the match to TRBD2 covers 10 bases. The CDR3 is 16 amino acids. The V gene's germline CDR1 is LGHDT and CDR2 YNNKEL (reference sequence). J gave up 4 bases and V 0 bases, and 4 bases lay outside the gene matches. The CDR3 nucleotides read TGTGCCAGCAGCCAAGATCGGGGGACTAGCGCAGATACGCAGTATTTT. Translated, it gives CASSQDRGTSADTQYF.

The chain carries TRBV29-1 and TRBJ1-2, with D unclear. The CDR3 is 15 residues long. From germline, CDR1 is SQVTM and CDR2 ANQGSEA. Trimming shortened V by 6 bases and J by 0 bases, and 17 bases separated the two germline ends. CDR3 nucleotides: TGCAGCGTGTGGGCCTATGAGGGTGCTAACTATGGCTACACCTTC. Protein product: CSVWAYEGANYGYTF.

The genes are TRBV7-9 and TRBJ2-7; TRBD2 matches at 8 bases. Germline V gives CDR1 SEHNR, CDR2 FQNEAQ (reference sequence). V was clipped by 2 bases and J by 1 base; unmatched bases: 7. The CDR3 is 16 residues long. For the CDR3, the DNA is TGTGCCAGCAGCTTAACCGCGGCGGGGGGATCCTACGAGCAGTACTTC. As protein: CASSLTAAGGSYEQYF.

V usage is TRBV28 and J usage is TRBJ2-7, with 15 bases matching TRBD2. V lost 6 bases and J lost 5; bases outside the gene matches: 17. Germline-derived CDR1 and CDR2 are MDHEN and SYDVKM. The CDR3 is made up of 19 amino acids. CDR3 DNA: TGTGCCAGCAGGGCAACTCCTGGGACTAGCGGGGGGATTTTAGACGAGCAGTACTTC. Encoded protein: CASRATPGTSGGILDEQYF.

The chain joins TRBV6-2 or TRBV6-3 to TRBJ1-5; D unclear. V shed 0 bases and J shed 6 bases, with 9 bases lying between them. The V gene's germline CDR1 is MNHEY and CDR2 SVGEGT. The CDR3 runs to 14 residues. CDR3 DNA: TGTGCCAGCAGTTACTCGGGGAGGGTTCAGCCCCAGCATTTT. The encoded protein is CASSYSGRVQPQHF.

The gene calls are TRBV7-2 and TRBJ1-1, with TRBD1 identical over 7 bases. CDR1 is SGHTA, CDR2 FQGNSA, per germline. The V and J ends lost 5 bases and 5 bases, in that order; junction bases with no gene match: 14. The CDR3 has 16 amino acids. CDR3 in DNA: TGTGCCAGCAGCCCCGGACAGGCATCGACTCCTACTGAAGCTTTCTTT. This sequence encodes CASSPGQASTPTEAFF.

The chain employs TRBV10-3 and TRBJ1-1; D unresolved. V lost 4 bases and J lost 5, with 11 bases in between. The germline V gene encodes CDR1 ENHRY and CDR2 SYGVKD. This CDR3 has 13 amino acids. Here the CDR3 reads CAISAEPETEAFF. CDR3 bases: TGTGCCATCAGTGCCGAACCGGAGACTGAAGCTTTCTTT.

The V call is TRBV7-2, the J call TRBJ2-1, with 7 bases that match TRBD2. The CDR3 totals 15 residues. Trimming took 0 bases from V and 2 from J; bases not matched to a gene: 1. Per germline, CDR1 SGHTA and CDR2 FQGNSA. The CDR3 loop reads CASSLAAGAYNEQFF. The CDR3 DNA follows: TGTGCCAGCAGCTTAGCGGCGGGGGCCTACAATGAGCAGTTCTTC.

The chain employs TRBV12-3 or TRBV12-4 and TRBJ2-7, with TRBD2 matching over 7 bases. V lost 5 bases to trimming and J lost 1 base; unmatched junction nucleotides: 2. This CDR3 has 13 residues. CDR3 in amino acids: CASSLGRSYEQYF. CDR3 in DNA: TGTGCCAGCAGTCTCGGGAGGTCCTACGAGCAGTACTTC.

This clone was found once. The rearrangement uses TRBV5-4 and TRBJ1-2; unclear D gene. The CDR3 runs 14 residues. The ends were cut back, 0 bases at V and 8 bases at J, with 14 bases in the middle. Germline CDR1 SGHNT, CDR2 YYREEE (reference sequence). CDR3 amino acids: CASSLAREMRGYTF. CDR3 bases: TGTGCCAGCAGCTTGGCTAGGGAGATGCGCGGCTACACCTTC.

The rearrangement links TRBV24-1 to TRBJ1-2; 8 bases fit TRBD1. With V trimmed by 7 bases and J by 7 bases, 10 bases remained unmatched. The CDR3 is 14 residues long. Germline assignment: CDR1 KGHDR and CDR2 SFDVKD. This CDR3 reads CATSEGQGGLGYTF. CDR3 bases: TGTGCCACCAGCGAAGGACAGGGTGGGCTTGGCTACACCTTC.

The genes are TRBV7-3 and TRBJ2-7; D gene unclear. The CDR3 contains 12 residues. Per the germline V gene, CDR1 is SGHTA and CDR2 is FQGTGA. V was trimmed by 6 bases and J by 2 bases, leaving 8 bases between them. The CDR3 DNA is TGTGCCAGCAGTATCACTCCCTACGAGCAGTACTTC. Protein: CASSITPYEQYF.

The chain recombines TRBV27 with TRBJ1-1, with a weak D call TRBD1 (6 bases). CDR3 length equals 14 residues. V was trimmed by 8 bases and J by 3 bases, leaving 16 bases between them. From germline, CDR1 is MNHEY and CDR2 SMNVEV (reference sequence). CDR3 sequence: CASYRTGFDTEAFF. CDR3 bases: TGTGCCAGCTACAGAACAGGGTTTGACACTGAAGCTTTCTTT.

The genes are TRBV28 and TRBJ1-5, with 8 nucleotides matching TRBD1. Looked up from germline, CDR1 is MDHEN and CDR2 is SYDVKM. This CDR3 has 14 residues. V shed 6 bases and J 6 bases; nucleotides not matched to a gene: 7. The CDR3 reads CASSSTGESQPQHF. CDR3 DNA sequence: TGTGCCAGCAGCTCGACAGGGGAGAGTCAGCCCCAGCATTTT.

The chain joins TRBV27 to TRBJ1-5; a weak D match, TRBD1 (6 bases). V lost 6 bases and J lost 7, with 13 bases in between. Germline V CDR1 and CDR2: MNHEY, SMNVEV (reference sequence). The CDR3 is made up of 13 amino acids. CDR3 in amino acids: CASSYREDQPQHF. In DNA form, the CDR3 reads TGTGCCAGCAGCTACAGGGAAGACCAGCCCCAGCATTTT.

The rearrangement links TRBV19 to TRBJ1-5; D unresolved. The CDR3 runs to 12 residues. Trimming removed 3 bases from V and 4 bases from J, with 4 bases in between. Germline loops: CDR1 LNHDA, CDR2 SQIVND (reference sequence). CDR3 DNA: TGTGCCAGTAGTATGTCGAATCAGCCCCAGCATTTT. Translation gives CASSMSNQPQHF.

This chain joins TRBV11-3 and TRBJ2-3, with TRBD2 matching over 9 bases. Trimming took 5 bases from V and 0 from J; bases not matched to a gene: 6. Germline CDR1 SGHNT, CDR2 YENEEA. The CDR3 length is 16 residues. For the CDR3, the DNA is TGTGCCAGCAGCCCAGGACTAGCGAGTAGCACAGATACGCAGTATTTT. Amino acid sequence: CASSPGLASSTDTQYF.

Worth noting for this clone: Germline and junction disagree at one end, which may indicate a read error. This chain links TRBV6-2 or TRBV6-3 with TRBJ2-1; D remains ambiguous. The V gene's germline CDR1 is MNHEY and CDR2 SVGEGT. CDR3 length equals 12 residues. The CDR3 spells CASSYSFNEQFF. CDR3 DNA sequence: TGTGCCAGCAGTTACTCCTTCAATGAGCAGTTCTTC.

The table lists this clone with a few counts. CDR3 coding DNA: TGCAGCGCCGCGGGAGAGGGATATACCACTGAAGCTTTCTTT. Translated: CSAAGEGYTTEAFF. The V gene is TRBV29-1, the J gene TRBJ1-1; D is undetermined. CDR3 length: 14 residues. Trimming took off 7 bases at V and 4 bases at J, with 19 bases between the two ends. Per the germline V gene, CDR1 is SQVTM and CDR2 is ANQGSEA. Full variable domain (rest looked up from reference TRBV29-1 and TRBJ1-1): SAVISQKPSRDICQRGTSLTIQCQVDSQVTMMFWYRQQPGQSLTLIATANQGSEATYESGFVIDKFPISRPNLTFSTLTVSNMSPEDSSIYLCSAAGEGYTTEAFFGQGTRLTVV.

This clone has only one observation. The chain links TRBV19 to TRBJ2-4, with D possibly being TRBD2 (5 bases). The CDR3 loop spans 16 amino acids. V was clipped by 3 bases and J by 0 bases, with 12 bases between them. Germline assignment: CDR1 LNHDA and CDR2 SQIVND (reference sequence). The CDR3 DNA sequence: TGTGCCAGTAGTATGGTGGGAGAACTAGCCAAAAACATTCAGTACTTC. Protein: CASSMVGELAKNIQYF.

The chain couples TRBV7-9 to TRBJ1-4; tentatively, D is TRBD1 (6 bases). The V gene lost 6 bases and the J gene lost 0 bases, with 14 bases spanning the gap. Germline values: CDR1 SEHNR, CDR2 FQNEAQ (reference sequence). This CDR3 spans 16 amino acids. For the CDR3, the DNA is TGTGCCAGCAGTCCAGGACAGACTGCAACTAATGAAAAACTGTTTTTT. Its protein product is CASSPGQTATNEKLFF.

This rearrangement joins TRBV3-1 (or the pseudogene TRBV3-2) to TRBJ1-1; 11 bases agree with TRBD1. The V gene end was trimmed by 4 bases and the J gene end by 6 bases; junction bases not matched to a gene: 7. This CDR3 is 15 amino acids long. Germline lookup yields CDR1 LGHDT and CDR2 YNNKEL (reference sequence). CDR3 nucleotide sequence: TGTGCCAGCAGCCGCGGACAGGGGGCATCCCCTGAAGCTTTCTTT. Protein product: CASSRGQGASPEAFF.

The chain employs TRBV3-1 (or the pseudogene TRBV3-2) and TRBJ1-1; a possible D gene is TRBD1 (6 bases). The CDR3 spans 15 residues. The ends were cut back, 5 bases at V and 1 base at J, with 14 bases in the middle. From germline, CDR1 is LGHDT and CDR2 YNNKEL (reference sequence). In DNA form, the CDR3 reads TGTGCCAGCAGCGTGTTAGGACAGCCGAACACTGAAGCTTTCTTT. This encodes CASSVLGQPNTEAFF.